These 2 T cell receptor beta chains share one sample of origin, sequenced in a study of early T cells in non-severe SARS-CoV-2 infection. One entry per CDR3 protein, called by TCRdb with MiXCR from the 5' RACE reads. Of about 71,000 distinct CDR3 sequences listed, roughly 13% are singletons. The sample comprised whole blood. Receptor source: an adult who was a healthcare worker with PCR-confirmed SARS-CoV-2 infection or an uninfected control (not recorded which).

This chain uses TRBV6-4 with TRBJ2-3; D gene uncertain. CDR1 MRHNA and CDR2 SNTAGT come from the germline V gene. The CDR3 is 13 residues long. Deletions cut 3 bases from V and 1 base from J, with 5 bases between. CDR3 in amino acids: CASSERGTDTQYF. The CDR3 nucleotides are TGTGCCAGCAGTGAAAGGGGCACAGATACGCAGTATTTT.

This clonotype was seen ten or more times. The chain uses TRBV21-1 and TRBJ2-1; the DNA was not compared with TRBD2, the D call given in the table. TRBV21-1 is reported as a pseudogene. CDR3 size: 18 residues. CDR3 coding DNA: TGTGCCAGCAGCAACGGCCGACTAGCGGGGGAGAGGATAAATGAGCAGTTCTTC. Translation: CASSNGRLAGERINEQFF.